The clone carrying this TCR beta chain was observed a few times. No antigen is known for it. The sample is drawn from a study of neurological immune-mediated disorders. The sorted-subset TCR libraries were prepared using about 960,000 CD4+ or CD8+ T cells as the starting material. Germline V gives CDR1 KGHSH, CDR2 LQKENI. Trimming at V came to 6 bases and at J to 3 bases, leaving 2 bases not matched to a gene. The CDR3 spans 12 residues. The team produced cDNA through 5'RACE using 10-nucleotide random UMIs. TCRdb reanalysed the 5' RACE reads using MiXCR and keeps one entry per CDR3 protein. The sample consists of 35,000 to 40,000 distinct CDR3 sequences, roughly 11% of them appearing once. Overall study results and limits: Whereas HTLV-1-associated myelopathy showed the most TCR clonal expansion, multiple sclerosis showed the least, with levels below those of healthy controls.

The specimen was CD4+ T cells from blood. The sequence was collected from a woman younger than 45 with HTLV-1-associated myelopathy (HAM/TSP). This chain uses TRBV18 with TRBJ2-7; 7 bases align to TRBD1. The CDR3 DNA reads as TGTGCCAGCTCCGGACAGGTCTACGAGCAGTACTTC. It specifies CASSGQVYEQYF.